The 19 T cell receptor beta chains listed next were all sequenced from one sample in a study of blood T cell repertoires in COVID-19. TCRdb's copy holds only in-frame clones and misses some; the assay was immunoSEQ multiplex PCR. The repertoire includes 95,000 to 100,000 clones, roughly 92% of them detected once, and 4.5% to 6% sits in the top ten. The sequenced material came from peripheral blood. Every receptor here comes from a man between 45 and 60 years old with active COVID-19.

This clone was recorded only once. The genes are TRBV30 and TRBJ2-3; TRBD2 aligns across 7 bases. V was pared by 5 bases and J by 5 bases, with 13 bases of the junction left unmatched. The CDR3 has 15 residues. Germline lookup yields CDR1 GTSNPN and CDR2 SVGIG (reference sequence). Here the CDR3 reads CAWALRGGRVDTQYF. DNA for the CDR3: TGTGCCTGGGCCCTACGAGGCGGGAGAGTAGATACGCAGTATTTT. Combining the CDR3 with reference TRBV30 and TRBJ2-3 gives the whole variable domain SQTIHQWPATLVQPVGSPLSLECTVEGTSNPNLYWYRQAAGRGLQLLFYSVGIGQISSEVPQNLSASRPQDRQFILSSKKLLLSDSGFYLCAWALRGGRVDTQYFGPGTRLTVL.

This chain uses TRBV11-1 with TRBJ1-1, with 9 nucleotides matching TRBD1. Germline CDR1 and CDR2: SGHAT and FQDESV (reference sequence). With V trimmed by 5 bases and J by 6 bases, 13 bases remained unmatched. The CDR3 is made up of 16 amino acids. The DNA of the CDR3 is TGTGCCAGCAGCCCGGACAGGGGCATCCGACTTTCTGAAGCTTTCTTT. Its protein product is CASSPDRGIRLSEAFF.

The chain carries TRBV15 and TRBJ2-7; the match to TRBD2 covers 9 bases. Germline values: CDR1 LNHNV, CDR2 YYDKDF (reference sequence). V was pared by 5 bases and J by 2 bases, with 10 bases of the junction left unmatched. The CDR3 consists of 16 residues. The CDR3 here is CATSPPGSSGTYEQYF. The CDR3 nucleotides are TGTGCCACCAGCCCCCCGGGGTCTAGCGGGACCTACGAGCAGTACTTC.

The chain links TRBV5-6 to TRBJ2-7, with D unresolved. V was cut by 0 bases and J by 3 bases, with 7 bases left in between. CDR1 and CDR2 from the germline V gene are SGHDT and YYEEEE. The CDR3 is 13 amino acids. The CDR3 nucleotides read TGTGCCAGCAGCTTGGACAGAAGCTACGAGCAGTACTTC. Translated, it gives CASSLDRSYEQYF.

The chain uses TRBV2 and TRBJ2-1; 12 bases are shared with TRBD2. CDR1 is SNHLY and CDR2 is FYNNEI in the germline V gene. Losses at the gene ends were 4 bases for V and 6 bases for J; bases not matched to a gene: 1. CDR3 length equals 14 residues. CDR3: CASSGTSGTNEQFF. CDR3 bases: TGTGCCAGCAGTGGGACTAGCGGGACCAATGAGCAGTTCTTC.

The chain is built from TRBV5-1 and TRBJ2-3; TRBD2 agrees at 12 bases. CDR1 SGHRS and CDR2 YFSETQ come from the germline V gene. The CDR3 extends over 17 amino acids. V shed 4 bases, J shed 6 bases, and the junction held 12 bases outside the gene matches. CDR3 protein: CASSPTVTSGRSDTQYF. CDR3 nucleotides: TGCGCCAGCAGCCCTACTGTGACTAGCGGGAGATCCGATACGCAGTATTTT.

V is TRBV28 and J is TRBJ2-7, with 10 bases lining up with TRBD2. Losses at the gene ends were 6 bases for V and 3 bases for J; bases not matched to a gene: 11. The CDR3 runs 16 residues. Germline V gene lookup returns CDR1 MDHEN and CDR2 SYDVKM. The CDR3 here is CASRRPGLAANYEQYF. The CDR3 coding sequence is TGTGCCAGCAGGCGGCCAGGACTAGCGGCAAACTACGAGCAGTACTTC.

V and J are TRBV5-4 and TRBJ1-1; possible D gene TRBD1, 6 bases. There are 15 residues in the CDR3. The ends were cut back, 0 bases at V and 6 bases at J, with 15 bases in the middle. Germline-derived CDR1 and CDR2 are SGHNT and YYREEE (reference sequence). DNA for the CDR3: TGTGCCAGCAGCTTGGCCGGCAGGGGAACACCTGAAGCTTTCTTT. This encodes CASSLAGRGTPEAFF.

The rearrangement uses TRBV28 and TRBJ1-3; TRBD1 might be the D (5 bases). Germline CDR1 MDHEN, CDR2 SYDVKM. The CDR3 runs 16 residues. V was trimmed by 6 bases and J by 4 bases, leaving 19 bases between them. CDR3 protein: CASSDPGGGEGNTIYF. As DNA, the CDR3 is TGTGCCAGCAGCGACCCCGGGGGAGGGGAAGGAAACACCATATATTTT.

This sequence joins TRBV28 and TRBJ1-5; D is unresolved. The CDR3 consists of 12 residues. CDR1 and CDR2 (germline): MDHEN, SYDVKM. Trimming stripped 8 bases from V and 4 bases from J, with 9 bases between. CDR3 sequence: CASGLVNQPQHF. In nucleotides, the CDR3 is TGTGCCAGCGGGCTGGTGAATCAGCCCCAGCATTTT.

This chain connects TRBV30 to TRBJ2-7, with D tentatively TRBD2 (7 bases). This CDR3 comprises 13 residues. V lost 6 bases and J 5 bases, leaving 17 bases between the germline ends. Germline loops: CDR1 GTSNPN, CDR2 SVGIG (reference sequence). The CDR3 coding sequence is TGTGCCTGCAATGTCGGGGGGCTGGACGAGCAGTACTTC. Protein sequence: CACNVGGLDEQYF.

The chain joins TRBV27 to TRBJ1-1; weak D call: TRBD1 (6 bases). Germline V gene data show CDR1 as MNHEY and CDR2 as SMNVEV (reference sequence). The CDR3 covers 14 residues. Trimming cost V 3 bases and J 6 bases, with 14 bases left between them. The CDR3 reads CASSFSQGGAEAFF. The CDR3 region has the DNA TGTGCCAGCAGTTTTTCCCAAGGGGGTGCTGAAGCTTTCTTT.

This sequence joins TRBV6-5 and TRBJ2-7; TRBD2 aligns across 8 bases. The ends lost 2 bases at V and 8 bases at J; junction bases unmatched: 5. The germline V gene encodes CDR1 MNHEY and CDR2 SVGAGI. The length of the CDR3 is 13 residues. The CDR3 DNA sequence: TGTGCCAGCAGTTACCGGGGGGGGGAAAAGCAGTACTTC. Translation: CASSYRGGEKQYF.

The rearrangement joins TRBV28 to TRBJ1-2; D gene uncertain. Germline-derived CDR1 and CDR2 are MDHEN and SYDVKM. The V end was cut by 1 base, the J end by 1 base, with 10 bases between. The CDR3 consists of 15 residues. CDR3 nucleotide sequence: TGTGCCAGCAGTTTATTGCAGTTAAATAACTATGGCTACACCTTC. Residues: CASSLLQLNNYGYTF.

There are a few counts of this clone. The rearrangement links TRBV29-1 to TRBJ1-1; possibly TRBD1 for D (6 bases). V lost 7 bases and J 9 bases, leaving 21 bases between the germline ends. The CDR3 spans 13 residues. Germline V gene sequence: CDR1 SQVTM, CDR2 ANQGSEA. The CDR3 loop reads CSGVEGDSGKAFF. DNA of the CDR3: TGCAGCGGAGTAGAGGGGGATTCCGGAAAAGCTTTCTTT.

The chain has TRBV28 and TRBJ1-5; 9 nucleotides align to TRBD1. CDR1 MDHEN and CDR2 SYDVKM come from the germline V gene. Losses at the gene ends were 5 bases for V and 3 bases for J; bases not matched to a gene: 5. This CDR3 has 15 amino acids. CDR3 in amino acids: CASSTRQGVNQPQHF. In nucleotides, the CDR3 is TGTGCCAGCAGTACTCGACAGGGGGTCAATCAGCCCCAGCATTTT.

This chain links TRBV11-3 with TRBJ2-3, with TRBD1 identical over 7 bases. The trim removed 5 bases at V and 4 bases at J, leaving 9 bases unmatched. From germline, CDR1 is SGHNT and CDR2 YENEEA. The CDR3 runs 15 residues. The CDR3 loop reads CASSLRQGAADTQYF. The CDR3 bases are TGTGCCAGCAGCCTGAGACAGGGAGCCGCAGATACGCAGTATTTT.

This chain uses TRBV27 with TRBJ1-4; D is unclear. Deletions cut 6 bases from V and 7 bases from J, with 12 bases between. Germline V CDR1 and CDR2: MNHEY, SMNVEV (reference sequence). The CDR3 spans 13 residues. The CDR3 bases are TGTGCCAGCAGAGGGTCGGGAGGTGAAAAACTGTTTTTT. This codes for CASRGSGGEKLFF.

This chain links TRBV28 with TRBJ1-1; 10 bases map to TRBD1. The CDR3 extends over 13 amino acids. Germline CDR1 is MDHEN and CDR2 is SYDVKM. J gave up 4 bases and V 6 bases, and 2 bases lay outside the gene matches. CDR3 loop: CASRTGGVTEAFF. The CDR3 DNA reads TGTGCCAGCAGGACAGGGGGCGTCACTGAAGCTTTCTTT.